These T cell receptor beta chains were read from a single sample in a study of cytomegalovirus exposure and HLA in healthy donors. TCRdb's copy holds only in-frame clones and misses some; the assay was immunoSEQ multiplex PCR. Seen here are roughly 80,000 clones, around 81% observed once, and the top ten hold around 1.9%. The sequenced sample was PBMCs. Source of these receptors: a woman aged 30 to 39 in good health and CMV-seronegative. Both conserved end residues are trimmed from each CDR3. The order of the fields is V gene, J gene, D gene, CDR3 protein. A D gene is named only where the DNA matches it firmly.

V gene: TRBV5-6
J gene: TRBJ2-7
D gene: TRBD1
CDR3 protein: ASSSGTGMIEQY

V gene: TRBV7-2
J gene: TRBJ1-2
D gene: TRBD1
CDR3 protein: AIRQGELYGYT

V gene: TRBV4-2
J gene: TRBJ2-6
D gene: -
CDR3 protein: ASSQDSRGGPGANVLT

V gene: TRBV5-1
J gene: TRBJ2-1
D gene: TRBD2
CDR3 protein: ASSLELAGVNEQF

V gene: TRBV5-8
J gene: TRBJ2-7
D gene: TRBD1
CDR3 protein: ASSLEGTDSPYEQY

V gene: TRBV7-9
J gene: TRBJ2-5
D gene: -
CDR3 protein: ASSLHAGRETQY

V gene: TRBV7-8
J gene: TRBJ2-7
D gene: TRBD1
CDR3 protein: ASSGAGTGVGEQY

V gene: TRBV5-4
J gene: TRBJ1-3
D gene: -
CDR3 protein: ASSLIDWGSYSGNTIY

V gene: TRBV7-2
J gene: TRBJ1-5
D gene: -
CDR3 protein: ASSLGQFSNQPQH

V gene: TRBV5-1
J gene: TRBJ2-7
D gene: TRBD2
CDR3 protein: ASSLVGGGNNYEQY

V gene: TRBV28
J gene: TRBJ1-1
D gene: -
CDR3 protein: ASSPSWNTEAF

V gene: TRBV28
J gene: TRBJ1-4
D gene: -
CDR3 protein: ASSQGLWTNEKLF

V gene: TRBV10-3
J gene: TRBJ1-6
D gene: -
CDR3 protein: AISQEADSSPLH

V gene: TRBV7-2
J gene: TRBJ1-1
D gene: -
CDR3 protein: ASSPTVGTEAF

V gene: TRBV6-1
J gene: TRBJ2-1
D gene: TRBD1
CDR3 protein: ASSTGTGGWDEQF

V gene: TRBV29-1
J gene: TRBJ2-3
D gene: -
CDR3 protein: SVGQLTDTQY

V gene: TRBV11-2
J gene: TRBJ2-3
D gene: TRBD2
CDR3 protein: ASSGLAGLTDTQY

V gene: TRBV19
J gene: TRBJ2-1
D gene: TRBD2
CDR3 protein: ASSSRTSASSYNEQF

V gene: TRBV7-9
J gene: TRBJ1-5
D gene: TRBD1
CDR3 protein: ASSLGGWASNQPQH

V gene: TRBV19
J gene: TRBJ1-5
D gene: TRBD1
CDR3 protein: ASSSQDRGLFGWGNQPQH

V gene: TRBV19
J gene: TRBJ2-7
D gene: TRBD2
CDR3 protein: ASSMGGGLPSYEQY

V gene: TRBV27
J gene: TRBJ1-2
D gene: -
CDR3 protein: ASKGFEEGYGYT

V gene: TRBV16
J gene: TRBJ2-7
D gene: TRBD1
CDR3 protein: ASSQGGQVYEQY

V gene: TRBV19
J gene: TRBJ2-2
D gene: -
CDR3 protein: ASSMTRGRLNTGELF

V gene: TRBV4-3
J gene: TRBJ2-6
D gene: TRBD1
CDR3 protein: ASSQGAGGLGSGANVLT

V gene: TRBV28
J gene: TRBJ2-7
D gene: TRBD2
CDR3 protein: ASSLPRPGGSPYEQY

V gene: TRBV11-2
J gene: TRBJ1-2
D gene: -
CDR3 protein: ASSRGGWYGYT

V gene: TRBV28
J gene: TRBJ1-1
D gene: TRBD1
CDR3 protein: ASSLLHGDRENEAF